The source of this T cell receptor beta chain is a study of immune evolution from preneoplasia to lung adenocarcinoma. Resections took place in Japan or China from the mid-2010s to the late 2010s. Whole-study findings and limits: From normal lung to invasive adenocarcinoma, top clone frequencies appeared to decrease. Later-stage lesions seemingly showed higher T cell density and diversity than normal lung.

Clones were read by immunoSEQ multiplex PCR, and TCRdb kept only the in-frame ones, dropping some. Of about 4,300 clones in the sample, over 70% were seen once. Comments on this clone: Its antigen is unidentified.

Germline V CDR1 and CDR2: SGDLS, YYNGEE. The CDR3 is made up of 14 amino acids. The V end was cut by 0 bases, the J end by 8 bases, with 11 bases between. Sequences were obtained from FFPE adjacent normal lung tissue. The receptor was derived from a person aged 60 to 85 with lung adenocarcinoma. V usage is TRBV9 and J usage is TRBJ1-4; D might be TRBD1 (5 bases). This CDR3 reads CASSVGTRGEKLFF. The CDR3 DNA reads as TGTGCCAGCAGCGTAGGTACGCGGGGGGAAAAACTGTTTTTT. The whole variable domain, remainder taken from reference TRBV9 and TRBJ1-4, is DSGVTQTPKHLITATGQRVTLRCSPRSGDLSVYWYQQSLDQGLQFLIQYYNGEERAKGNILERFSAQQFPDLHSELNLSSLELGDSALYFCASSVGTRGEKLFFGSGTQLSVL.